The sample holds one count of the clone carrying this T cell receptor beta chain. The sample is drawn from a study of CD8 T cells in Susac syndrome. 0.5 to 1 ug RNA was reverse transcribed with random hexamers. It was immunoSEQ multiplex PCR that amplified TCR beta CDR3 across 54 Vbeta and 13 Jbeta. One entry per CDR3 protein, called by TCRdb with MiXCR from the immunoSEQ multiplex PCR reads. The repertoire holds some 120,000 distinct CDR3 sequences, with approximately 94% as singletons. The T cells that were sequenced for TCR beta were CD8+ and CD4+ cells from blood. The multiple sclerosis control group consisted of treatment-naive patients whose relapsing-remitting disease, which was either stable or active, fulfilled revised McDonald criteria. TEMRA cells were enriched by FACS, while CD8+ and CD4+ T cells were obtained through a negative isolation that was performed magnetically. The CDR3 loop spans 14 amino acids. The V end was cut by 4 bases, the J end by 7 bases, with 14 bases between.

The sequencing sample was made of CD4+ T cells from PBMCs. This TCR came from a human donor with multiple sclerosis. The chain employs TRBV12-3 or TRBV12-4 and TRBJ1-5; the D is unclear. The CDR3 DNA follows: TGTGCCAGCAGTTCTCAGAGAGGGCCCCAGCCCCAGCATTTT. It encodes CASSSQRGPQPQHF.